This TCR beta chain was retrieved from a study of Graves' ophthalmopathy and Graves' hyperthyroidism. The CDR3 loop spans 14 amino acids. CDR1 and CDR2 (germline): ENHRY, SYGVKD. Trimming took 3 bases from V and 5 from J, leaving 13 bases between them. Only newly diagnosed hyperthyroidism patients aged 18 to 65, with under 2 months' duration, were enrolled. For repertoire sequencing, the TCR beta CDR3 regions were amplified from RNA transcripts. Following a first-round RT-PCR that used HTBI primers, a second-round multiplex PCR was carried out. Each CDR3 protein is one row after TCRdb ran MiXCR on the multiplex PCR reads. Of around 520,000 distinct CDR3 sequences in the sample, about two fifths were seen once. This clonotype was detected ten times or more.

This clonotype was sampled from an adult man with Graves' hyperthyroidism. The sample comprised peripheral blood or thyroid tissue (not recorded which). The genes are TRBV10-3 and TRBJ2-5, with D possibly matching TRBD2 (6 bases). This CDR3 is CAISDVLEGETQYF. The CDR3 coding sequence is TGTGCCATCAGTGATGTTCTGGAGGGTGAGACCCAGTACTTC.